Described below is a single TCR beta chain sequence and its context. The antigen is unknown. The source of the sample is a study of naive and memory T cell subsets. Study-wide findings and caveats: Possibly reflecting memory cells re-expressing CD45RA, a few larger clonotypes occurred in naive repertoires, especially CD8.

Both TRBC1 and TRBC2 were covered by a beta constant-region primer of two equimolar oligonucleotides. The ligated cDNA underwent four PCR rounds using SP2 and nested alpha and beta constant-region primers. One entry per CDR3 protein results from TCRdb running MiXCR on the UMI-ligation and nested PCR reads. Here the sample spans approximately 150,000 distinct CDR3 sequences, 15% to 25% being singletons. CD4+ T cell IFNgamma after overnight CMV lysate exposure gave donor CMV status. The CDR3 is 12 amino acids. Trimming stripped 2 bases from V and 5 bases from J, with 6 bases between. Germline lookup yields CDR1 SGHNT and CDR2 YYREEE (reference sequence).

This chain links TRBV5-4 with TRBJ2-3; D is undetermined. Sequenced input: naive CD8+ T cells from blood. The TCR sequence derives from a human donor in good health. The CDR3 region is CASSFNIDTQYF. The CDR3 DNA is TGTGCCAGCAGCTTTAATATAGATACGCAGTATTTT.